Listed below are T cell receptor beta chains from one sample, sequenced in a study of regulatory T cells in long-lasting Graves disease. TCRdb passed the multiplex PCR reads through MiXCR, listing each CDR3 protein once. This table has roughly 400,000 distinct CDR3 sequences, less than 25% appearing once. The input for sequencing was peripheral blood mononuclear cells (PBMCs), taken when the disease was refractory, from a patient treated with antithyroid drugs. Receptor source: a female donor with Graves disease. CDR3s include the opening cysteine and the closing phenylalanine or tryptophan. D genes are given only for firm matches. Only part of the rows carry a size: once, few, many, or a class if the clone is expanded.

>TRBV19|TRBJ2-2|15|-|many
TGTGCCACCACCCAAACCACGTTAATAACCGGGGAGCTGTTTTTT
CATTQTTLITGELFF
>TRBV19|TRBJ1-1|15|-|-
TGTGCCAGTAACCTCGGGGCCGCGGGATCCGCTGAAGCTTTCTTT
CASNLGAAGSAEAFF
>TRBV7-2|TRBJ1-4|15|-|many
TGTGCCAGCAGCGTGCAGGGTTGGTTGGATGAAAAACTGTTTTTT
CASSVQGWLDEKLFF
>TRBV5-5|TRBJ2-6|19|-|-
TGTGCCAGCAGCTTCCTCCCTCTAGCGCGAACCTCTGGGGCCAACGTCCTGACTTTC
CASSFLPLARTSGANVLTF
>TRBV7-2|TRBJ2-6|17|-|many
TGTGCCAGCAGCTTAGGACAGTTAAGCTCTGGGGCCAACGTCCTGACTTTC
CASSLGQLSSGANVLTF
>TRBV6-1|TRBJ2-5|11|-|many
TGTGCCAGCACGTATCGAGAGACCCAGTACTTC
CASTYRETQYF
>TRBV29-1|TRBJ1-1|13|-|-
TGCAGCGTAACGACAGGACAGAACACTGAAGCTTTCTTT
CSVTTGQNTEAFF
>TRBV12-3/TRBV12-4|TRBJ2-7|14|-|many
TGTGCCAGCACCTGGGGGTCTTCCTCCTACGAGCAGTACTTC
CASTWGSSSYEQYF
>TRBV29-1|TRBJ2-7|13|-|few
TGCAGCGTTGAAACGCAACAGGGTTACGAGCAGTACTTC
CSVETQQGYEQYF
>TRBV6-2/TRBV6-3|TRBJ1-2|17|TRBD1|many
TGTGCCAGCAGTTACCTGGGACAGGACGTAATAGACTATGGCTACACCTTC
CASSYLGQDVIDYGYTF
>TRBV30|TRBJ1-6|15|-|-
TGTGCCTGGAGGGGGGGAGGATTCTATAATTCACCCCTCCACTTT
CAWRGGGFYNSPLHF
>TRBV19|TRBJ1-5|15|-|-
TGTGCCAGTAGTGAAACCCAGACAGCATGGCAGCCCCAGCATTTT
CASSETQTAWQPQHF
>TRBV7-9|TRBJ1-1|14|TRBD1|many
TGTGCCAGCAGCCCAACAGGGGGAAACACTGAAGCTTTCTTT
CASSPTGGNTEAFF
>TRBV6-1|TRBJ1-1|15|-|few
TGTGCCAGCAGTCCTCCCGGACAGCTGAACACTGAAGCTTTCTTT
CASSPPGQLNTEAFF
>TRBV6-1|TRBJ2-5|14|-|many
TGTGCCAGCAGCTACCCCGGGTCCGGCGAGACCCAGTACTTC
CASSYPGSGETQYF
>TRBV20-1|TRBJ1-4|18|-|few
TGCAGTGCTAGAACCCCACAGGGTTGGTCGGAAGCTAATGAAAAACTGTTTTTT
CSARTPQGWSEANEKLFF
>TRBV6-2/TRBV6-3|TRBJ2-2|15|-|few
TGTGCCAGCAGTTACTTGTGGGCAAACACCGGGGAGCTGTTTTTT
CASSYLWANTGELFF
>TRBV18|TRBJ2-6|16|TRBD2|few
TGTGCCAGCTCACCGACGGGGGGCTCTGGGGCCAACGTCCTGACTTTC
CASSPTGGSGANVLTF
>TRBV25-1|TRBJ2-2|13|-|-
TGTGCCAGCAGTGAATACTTTGCCGGGGAGCTGTTTTTT
CASSEYFAGELFF
>TRBV7-2|TRBJ2-7|15|TRBD1|-
TGTGCCAGCAGCTTAGTTGGGACAGGGGGCGACGAGCAGTACTTC
CASSLVGTGGDEQYF
>TRBV16|TRBJ2-7|16|-|-
TGTGCCAGCAGCCAATCAGTGGGTTCGAGCTCCTACGAGCAGTACTTC
CASSQSVGSSSYEQYF
>TRBV11-2|TRBJ2-7|15|TRBD2|-
TGTGCCAGCAGCTTTACCCTAGCGGGAGGCTACGAGCAGTACTTC
CASSFTLAGGYEQYF
>TRBV28|TRBJ2-1|17|TRBD2|few
TGTGCCAGCAGTTTCGGACTAGCGGGAAATCAGTTGAATGAGCAGTTCTTC
CASSFGLAGNQLNEQFF
>TRBV12-3/TRBV12-4|TRBJ2-4|12|-|-
TGTGCCAGCAGTTCAGTGGGGATCATTCAGTACTTC
CASSSVGIIQYF
>TRBV7-2|TRBJ2-5|14|-|few
TGTGCCAGCAGCTTAATGGGGTTCCAAGAGACCCAGTACTTC
CASSLMGFQETQYF
>TRBV5-4|TRBJ2-7|14|TRBD2|-
TGTGCCAGCAGCTTGGATAGCGGGAGTTCCGAGCAGTACTTC
CASSLDSGSSEQYF
>TRBV28|TRBJ2-2|15|-|-
TGTGCCAGCAGTTTCGCCAGGGGAGCCACCGGGGAGCTGTTTTTT
CASSFARGATGELFF
>TRBV28|TRBJ2-5|13|-|many
TGTGCCAGCAAGAGTAGGAGCCGAGAGACCCAGTACTTC
CASKSRSRETQYF
>TRBV19|TRBJ1-2|16|-|-
TGTGCCAGTAGTATAGGAAGCCCACCGAGCGACTATGGCTACACCTTC
CASSIGSPPSDYGYTF
>TRBV11-2|TRBJ2-7|12|-|many
TGTGCCAGCAGCTTAACAGGGTCCGAGCAGTACTTC
CASSLTGSEQYF
>TRBV12-3/TRBV12-4|TRBJ2-2|14|-|many
TGTGCCAGCAGTTGGGGGGTAAACACCGGGGAGCTGTTTTTT
CASSWGVNTGELFF
>TRBV20-1|TRBJ2-7|15|-|many
TGCAGTGCTAGAGATGAGCGGGACATGCTGAGGGAGCAGTACTTC
CSARDERDMLREQYF
>TRBV28|TRBJ2-7|15|-|many
TGTGCCAGCAGACCAGGGACAGCCGGGGGTGACGAGCAGTACTTC
CASRPGTAGGDEQYF
>TRBV4-3|TRBJ1-6|14|-|-
TGCGCCAGCAGCCGGAGTACAGATAATTCACCCCTCCACTTT
CASSRSTDNSPLHF
>TRBV6-2/TRBV6-3|TRBJ2-6|18|-|many
TGTGCCAGCAGTTACCGCGGCAGCGCGGACTCTGGGGCCAACGTCCTGACTTTC
CASSYRGSADSGANVLTF
>TRBV6-5|TRBJ1-1|16|-|many
TGTGCCAGCAGTTACGGGCAGAAAGTAATGAACACTGAAGCTTTCTTT
CASSYGQKVMNTEAFF
>TRBV6-1|TRBJ1-5|13|-|-
TGTGCCAGCACTAAAAATAGCAATCAGCCCCAGCATTTT
CASTKNSNQPQHF
>TRBV7-9|TRBJ2-7|16|-|once
TGTGCCAGCAGCTTAGTTCCCAGACCCGAAACCTACGAGCAGTACTTC
CASSLVPRPETYEQYF
>TRBV7-2|TRBJ2-5|16|TRBD1|-
TGTGCCAGCAGCTTAGCGAAAGGGACAGTCCAAGAGACCCAGTACTTC
CASSLAKGTVQETQYF
>TRBV5-1|TRBJ1-1|16|TRBD1|-
TGCGCCAGCAGCTTGGACGGGACAGTCATGAACACTGAAGCTTTCTTT
CASSLDGTVMNTEAFF
>TRBV27|TRBJ2-7|14|-|few
TGTGCCAGCAATACCGGGCCTAACCGCTACGAGCAGTACTTC
CASNTGPNRYEQYF
>TRBV19|TRBJ1-1|13|-|-
TGTGCCAGTAGTTCTATAGGGGACACTGAAGCTTTCTTT
CASSSIGDTEAFF
>TRBV11-2|TRBJ2-7|15|TRBD2|many
TGTGCCAGCAGCCCGAGGACTAGCGGGAGCGATGAGCAGTACTTC
CASSPRTSGSDEQYF
>TRBV13|TRBJ2-1|15|TRBD2|-
TGTGCCAGCAGCGGGGGACTAGGGATTTACAATGAGCAGTTCTTC
CASSGGLGIYNEQFF
>TRBV2|TRBJ1-1|15|-|many
TGTGCCAGCAGTGAAGGGCCGGTTTTTCACACTGAAGCTTTCTTT
CASSEGPVFHTEAFF
>TRBV6-1|TRBJ1-1|16|TRBD1|many
TGTGCCAGCAGTGATCAGGGGGGTAAGGCGAACACTGAAGCTTTCTTT
CASSDQGGKANTEAFF
>TRBV7-9|TRBJ1-6|15|-|few
TGTGCCAGCAGCGCCACCGGGACGGATAATTCACCCCTCCACTTT
CASSATGTDNSPLHF